This note documents a single T cell receptor (beta chain) sequence. Isolating PBMCs gave at least 7 million of these cells per sample. Total RNA was extracted at no less than 6 micrograms per sample. CDR3 length: 14 amino acids. Germline V lookup: CDR1 SGDLS, CDR2 YYNGEE. V was pared by 4 bases and J by 4 bases, with 8 bases of the junction left unmatched. This sample stems from a study of blood T cells in healthy people across ages. A second roughly 6 to 12 cycle PCR used barcoded and J-beta primers. Each TCR beta cDNA got a 12-nucleotide random molecular identifier. Via MiXCR, TCRdb re-called the 5' RACE reads, giving one row per CDR3 protein. The top ten clones hold roughly an eighth of a sample with some 900,000 distinct CDR3 sequences, around 49% of them seen once.

Sample: blood. The chain has TRBV9 and TRBJ2-7; 7 bases fit TRBD1. This clonotype was sampled from a young man in good health. The chain's CDR3 is CASSPRDSWYEQYF. The CDR3 DNA reads as TGTGCCAGCAGCCCCCGGGACAGCTGGTACGAGCAGTACTTC.